This TCR beta chain was captured in a study of beta chain features in type 1 diabetes. This clone occurred a few times. Every bit of the isolated RNA underwent reverse transcription, so sequencing read expressed TCRB transcripts. The table came from immunoSEQ multiplex PCR; TCRdb's copy has only in-frame clones and leaves some out. The repertoire has 600,000 to 650,000 clones, less than 20% of them found once; the top ten carry around 0.095%. This clonotype was obtained from a man aged 18 to 29 in good health. Sequenced input: naive CD4+ T cells from blood.

In nucleotides, the CDR3 is TGTGCCAGTACCCCCGGAGGGATAAGCTCCTACAATGAGCAGTTCTTC. Amino acids: CASTPGGISSYNEQFF. The chain combines TRBV19 with TRBJ2-1; a weak D match, TRBD2 (6 bases). This CDR3 contains 16 residues. Germline V gene data show CDR1 as LNHDA and CDR2 as SQIVND (reference sequence). Trimming stripped 7 bases from V and 0 bases from J, with 16 bases between.